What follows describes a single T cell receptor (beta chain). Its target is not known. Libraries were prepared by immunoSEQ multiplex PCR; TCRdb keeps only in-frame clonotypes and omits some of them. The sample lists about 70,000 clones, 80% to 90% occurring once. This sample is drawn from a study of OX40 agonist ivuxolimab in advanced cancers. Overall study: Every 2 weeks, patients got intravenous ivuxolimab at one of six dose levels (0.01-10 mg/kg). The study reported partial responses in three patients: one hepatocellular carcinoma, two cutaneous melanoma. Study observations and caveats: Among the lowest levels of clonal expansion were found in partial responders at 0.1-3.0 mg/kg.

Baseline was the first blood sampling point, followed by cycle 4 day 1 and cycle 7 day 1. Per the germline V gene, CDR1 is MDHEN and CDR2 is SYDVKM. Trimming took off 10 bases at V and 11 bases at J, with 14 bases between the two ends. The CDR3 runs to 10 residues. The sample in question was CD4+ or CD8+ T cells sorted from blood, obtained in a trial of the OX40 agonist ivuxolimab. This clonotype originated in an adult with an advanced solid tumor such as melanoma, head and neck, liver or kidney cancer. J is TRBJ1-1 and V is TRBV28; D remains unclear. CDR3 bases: TGTGCCACCGATCAAGGAGTCGCTTTCTTT. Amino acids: CATDQGVAFF.